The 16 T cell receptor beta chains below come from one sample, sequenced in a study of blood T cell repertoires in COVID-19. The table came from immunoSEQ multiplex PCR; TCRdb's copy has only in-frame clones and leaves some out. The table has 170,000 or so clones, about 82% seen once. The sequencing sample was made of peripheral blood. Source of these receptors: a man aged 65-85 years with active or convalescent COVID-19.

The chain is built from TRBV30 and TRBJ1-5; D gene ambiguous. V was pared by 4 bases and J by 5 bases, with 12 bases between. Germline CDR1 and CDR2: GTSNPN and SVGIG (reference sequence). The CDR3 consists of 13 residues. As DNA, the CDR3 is TGTGCCTGGAACGTACTACCACATCAGCCCCAGCATTTT. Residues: CAWNVLPHQPQHF.

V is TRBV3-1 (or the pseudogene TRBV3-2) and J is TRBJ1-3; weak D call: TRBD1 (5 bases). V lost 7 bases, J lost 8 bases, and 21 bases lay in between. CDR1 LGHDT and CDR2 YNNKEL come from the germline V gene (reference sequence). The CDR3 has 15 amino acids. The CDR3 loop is CASTPGPTGTYTIYF. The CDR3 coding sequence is TGTGCCAGCACCCCTGGACCCACAGGAACTTACACCATATATTTT.

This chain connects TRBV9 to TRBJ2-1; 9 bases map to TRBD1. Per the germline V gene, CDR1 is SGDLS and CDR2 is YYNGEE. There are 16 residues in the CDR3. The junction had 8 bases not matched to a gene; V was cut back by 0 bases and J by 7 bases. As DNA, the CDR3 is TGTGCCAGCAGCGTAGAAGGGACAGGGTATAGAAATGAGCAGTTCTTC. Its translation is CASSVEGTGYRNEQFF.

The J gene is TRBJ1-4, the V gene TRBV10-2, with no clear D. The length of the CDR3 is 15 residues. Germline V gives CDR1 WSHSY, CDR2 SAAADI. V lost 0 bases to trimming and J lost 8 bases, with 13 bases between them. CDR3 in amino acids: CASSESLDFGEKLFF. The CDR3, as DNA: TGCGCCAGCAGTGAGTCCTTGGACTTTGGAGAAAAACTGTTTTTT.

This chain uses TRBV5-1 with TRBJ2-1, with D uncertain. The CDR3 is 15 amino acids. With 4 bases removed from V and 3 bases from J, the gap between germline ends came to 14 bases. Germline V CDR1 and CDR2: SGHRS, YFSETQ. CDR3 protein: CASSAWRTLYNEQFF. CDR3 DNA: TGCGCCAGCAGCGCCTGGAGAACACTCTACAATGAGCAGTTCTTC.

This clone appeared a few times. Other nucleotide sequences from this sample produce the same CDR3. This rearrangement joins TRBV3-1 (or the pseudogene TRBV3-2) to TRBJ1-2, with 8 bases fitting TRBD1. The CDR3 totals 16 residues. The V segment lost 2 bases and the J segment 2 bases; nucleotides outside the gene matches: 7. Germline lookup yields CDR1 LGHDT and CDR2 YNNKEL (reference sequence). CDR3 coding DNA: TGTGCCAGCAGCCAAAAAGGACAGGGAATAAACTATGGCTACACCTTC. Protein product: CASSQKGQGINYGYTF.

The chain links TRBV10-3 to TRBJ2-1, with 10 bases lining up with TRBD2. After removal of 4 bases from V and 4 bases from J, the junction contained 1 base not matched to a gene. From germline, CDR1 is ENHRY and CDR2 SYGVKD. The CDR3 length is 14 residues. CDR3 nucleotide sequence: TGTGCCATCAGTGGGACTAGCGGTTACAATGAGCAGTTCTTC. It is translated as CAISGTSGYNEQFF.

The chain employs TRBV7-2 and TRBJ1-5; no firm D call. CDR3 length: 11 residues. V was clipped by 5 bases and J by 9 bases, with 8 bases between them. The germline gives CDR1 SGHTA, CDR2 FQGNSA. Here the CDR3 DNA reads TGTGCCAGCAGCCAACCAGGGCCCCAGCATTTT. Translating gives CASSQPGPQHF.

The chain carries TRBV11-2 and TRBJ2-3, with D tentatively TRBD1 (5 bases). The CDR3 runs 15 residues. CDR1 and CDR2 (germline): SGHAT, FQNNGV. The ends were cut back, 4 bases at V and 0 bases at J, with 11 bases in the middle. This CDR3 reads CASSYTGPSTDTQYF. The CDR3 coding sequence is TGTGCCAGCAGCTACACAGGACCAAGCACAGATACGCAGTATTTT.

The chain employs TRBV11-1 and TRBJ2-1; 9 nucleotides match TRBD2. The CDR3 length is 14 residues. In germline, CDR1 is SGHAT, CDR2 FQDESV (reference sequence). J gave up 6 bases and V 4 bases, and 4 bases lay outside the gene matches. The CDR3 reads CASSSAGGRNEQFF. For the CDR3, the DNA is TGTGCCAGCAGCTCAGCGGGAGGTCGCAATGAGCAGTTCTTC.

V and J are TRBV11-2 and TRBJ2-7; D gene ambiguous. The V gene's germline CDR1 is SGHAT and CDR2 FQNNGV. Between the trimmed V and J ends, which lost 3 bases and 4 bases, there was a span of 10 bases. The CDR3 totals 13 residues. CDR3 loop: CASSFSQSYEQYF. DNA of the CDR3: TGTGCCAGCAGCTTTAGCCAGAGTTACGAGCAGTACTTC.

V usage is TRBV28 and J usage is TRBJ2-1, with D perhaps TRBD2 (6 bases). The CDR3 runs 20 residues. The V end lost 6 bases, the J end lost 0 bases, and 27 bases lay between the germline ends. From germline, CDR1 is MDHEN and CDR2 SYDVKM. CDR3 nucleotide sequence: TGTGCCAGCAGCTACTATACCCACGGTCTGAGGGGAGGCTCCTACAATGAGCAGTTCTTC. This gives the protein CASSYYTHGLRGGSYNEQFF.

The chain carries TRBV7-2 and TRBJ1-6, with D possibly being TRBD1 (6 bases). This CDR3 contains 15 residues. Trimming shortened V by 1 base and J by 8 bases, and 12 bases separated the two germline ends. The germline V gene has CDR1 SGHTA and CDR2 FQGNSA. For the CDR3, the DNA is TGTGCCAGCAGCTTAGGGCAGGGGAATCATTCACCCCTCCACTTT. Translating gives CASSLGQGNHSPLHF.

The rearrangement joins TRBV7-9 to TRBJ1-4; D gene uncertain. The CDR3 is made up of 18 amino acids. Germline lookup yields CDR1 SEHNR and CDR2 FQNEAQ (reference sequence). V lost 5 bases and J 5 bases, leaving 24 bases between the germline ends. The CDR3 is CASSLDGLGFNGNEKLFF. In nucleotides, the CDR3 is TGTGCCAGCAGCCTAGATGGACTAGGCTTTAATGGGAATGAAAAACTGTTTTTT.

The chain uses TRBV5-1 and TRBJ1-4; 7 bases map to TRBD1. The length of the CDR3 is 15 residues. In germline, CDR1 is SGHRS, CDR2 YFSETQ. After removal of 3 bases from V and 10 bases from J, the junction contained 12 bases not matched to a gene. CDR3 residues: CASSSDLTGTSKLFF. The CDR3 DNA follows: TGCGCCAGCAGCTCGGATTTGACAGGGACGTCAAAACTGTTTTTT.

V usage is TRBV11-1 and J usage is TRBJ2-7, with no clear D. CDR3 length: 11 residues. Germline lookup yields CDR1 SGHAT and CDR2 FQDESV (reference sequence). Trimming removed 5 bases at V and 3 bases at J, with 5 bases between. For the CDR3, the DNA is TGTGCCAGCAGCATATACTACGAGCAGTACTTC. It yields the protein CASSIYYEQYF. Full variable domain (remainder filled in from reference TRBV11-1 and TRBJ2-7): EAEVAQSPRYKITEKSQAVAFWCDPISGHATLYWYRQILGQGPELLVQFQDESVVDDSQLPKDRFSAERLKGVDSTLKIQPAELGDSAMYLCASSIYYEQYFGPGTRLTVT.